Reported below is one T cell receptor (beta chain). Its specificity is not known. The data originate from a study of shared clonotypes between healthy human individuals. The CDR3 has 16 amino acids. With 3 bases clipped from V and 4 bases from J, the junction kept 8 bases outside the gene matches. The germline CDR1 and CDR2 sequences are SEHNR and FQNEAQ (reference sequence). Naive-designated CD8 cells lacked CD45RO, were positively enriched for CCR7, and omitted terminally differentiated effector memory CD45RA+ cells. Study observations and caveats: Sequencing of the sorted subsets was shown by rarefaction to be incomplete despite large depth. Represented diversity (both genetic and exposure-history) was limited by the small number of donors. An effect of sequencing depth on clonotype sharing among donors was expected.

Authors' data handling: For the immunoSEQ data, sequences were junction-only without quality scores, so filtering differed. This table comes from immunoSEQ multiplex PCR, and its TCRdb copy is limited to in-frame clones, with some not included. The V and J calls and clone size are taken from that table; D and trimming were inferred from the DNA. This table has about 580,000 clones, 95% to 98% appearing once. Source material: naive CD8+ T cells sorted from blood. This chain joins TRBV7-9 and TRBJ1-5; TRBD1 matches at 8 bases. The receptor's source is a man in his thirties or forties in good health. The CDR3 nucleotides read TGTGCCAGCAGCTTTGCTTCAGGGGGCAATAATCAGCCCCAGCATTTT. Amino acid sequence: CASSFASGGNNQPQHF.